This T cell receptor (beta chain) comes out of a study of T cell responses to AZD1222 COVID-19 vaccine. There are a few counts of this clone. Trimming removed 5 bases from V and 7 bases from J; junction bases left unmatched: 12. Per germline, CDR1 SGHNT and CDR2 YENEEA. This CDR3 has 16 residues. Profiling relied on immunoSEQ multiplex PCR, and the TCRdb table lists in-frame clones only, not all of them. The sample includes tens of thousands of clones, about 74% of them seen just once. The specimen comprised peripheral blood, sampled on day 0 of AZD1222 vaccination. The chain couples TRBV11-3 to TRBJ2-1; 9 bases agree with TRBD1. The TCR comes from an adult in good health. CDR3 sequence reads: CASSIYGQGNGNEQFF. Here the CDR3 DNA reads TGTGCCAGCAGCATCTACGGACAGGGGAATGGGAATGAGCAGTTCTTC.